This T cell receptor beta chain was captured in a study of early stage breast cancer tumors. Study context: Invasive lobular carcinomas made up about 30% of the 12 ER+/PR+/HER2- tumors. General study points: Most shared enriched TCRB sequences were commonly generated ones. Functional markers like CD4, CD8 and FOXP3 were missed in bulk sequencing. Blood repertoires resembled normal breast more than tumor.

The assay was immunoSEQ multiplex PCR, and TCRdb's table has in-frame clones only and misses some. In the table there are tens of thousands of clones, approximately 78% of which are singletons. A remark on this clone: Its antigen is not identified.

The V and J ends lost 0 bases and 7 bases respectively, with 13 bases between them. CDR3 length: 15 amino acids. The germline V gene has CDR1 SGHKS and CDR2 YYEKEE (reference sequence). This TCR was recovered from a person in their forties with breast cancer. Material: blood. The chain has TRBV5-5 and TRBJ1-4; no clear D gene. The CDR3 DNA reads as TGTGCCAGCAGCTTGGCCCCCCAGGTGGTTGAAAAACTGTTTTTT. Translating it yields CASSLAPQVVEKLFF.